This TCR beta chain was recovered during a study of shared clonotypes between healthy human individuals. The study, taken as a whole, reports: Sampling was confined to blood; repertoires within tissues likely differ.

Produced via immunoSEQ multiplex PCR; TCRdb's table is partial and in-frame only. The table has about 1 million clones, around four fifths seen once; the top ten hold 1.4%. Germline loops: CDR1 KGHSH, CDR2 LQKENI. The CDR3 runs 12 residues. With 2 bases removed from V and 3 bases from J, the gap between germline ends came to 4 bases. About this clone itself: Its antigen is not identified. The sample contains more than one DNA sequence encoding this CDR3.

This clonotype was obtained from a man younger than 35 in good health. Sequencing was performed on memory CD4+ T cells sorted from blood. Subset described: CD45RA-negative fraction. V usage is TRBV18 and J usage is TRBJ2-5; D remains unclear. DNA of the CDR3: TGTGCCAGCTCACCAGGGAAAGAGACCCAGTACTTC. Translating it yields CASSPGKETQYF.